This is a list of T cell receptor beta chains from one sample in a study of T cells in Graves' hyperthyroidism and ophthalmopathy. Using its own MiXCR run on the multiplex PCR reads, TCRdb lists one record per CDR3 protein. Among about 290,000 distinct CDR3 sequences listed, about an eighth were seen once. The specimen was blood. These receptors were taken from a woman under 40 with Graves' hyperthyroidism that later progressed to Graves' ophthalmopathy. Both conserved end residues are part of each CDR3. The D gene is left open where the match is weak. The size field is filled for only some rows; it gives once, few, many or a size class.

j_call,v_call,d_call,clone_size,cdr3_nt,cdr3_aa
TRBJ2-3,TRBV9,-,few,TGTGCCAGCAGCGTACTGGGAACAGATACGCAGTATTTT,CASSVLGTDTQYF
TRBJ2-7,TRBV3-2,-,few,TGTGCCAGCAGCCCTCCGGGGACAGGCGCCTCCGTGCGCTCCTACGAGCAGTACTTC,CASSPPGTGASVRSYEQYF
TRBJ2-1,TRBV6-1,TRBD2,-,TGCGCCAGCAGTCCTAGCGGGAGTAACGATGAGCAGTTCTTC,CASSPSGSNDEQFF
TRBJ2-1,TRBV18,TRBD2,many,TGTGCCAGCTCACCACTGACTAGCGGGAGGGACAATGAGCAGTTCTTC,CASSPLTSGRDNEQFF
TRBJ1-4,TRBV5-1,-,many,TGCGCCAGCAGCTTGGAATCGGGAGGGGGGAATGAAAAACTGTTTTTT,CASSLESGGGNEKLFF
TRBJ1-2,TRBV15,-,-,TGTGCCACCAGCCTAATCGGGGAGAACTATGGCTACACCTTC,CATSLIGENYGYTF
TRBJ2-5,TRBV15,-,many,TGTGCCACCAGCAGCGATCTGGAGATAGGAGAGGAGACCCAGTACTTC,CATSSDLEIGEETQYF
TRBJ2-3,TRBV6-1,-,few,TGTGCCAGCAGTAGTTCGGGTACGCAGTATTTT,CASSSSGTQYF
TRBJ2-7,TRBV7-2,TRBD1,many,TGTGCCAGCAGCTTAGGGGGCCAGTCCGGGACAGGGAGCAACGAGCAGTACTTC,CASSLGGQSGTGSNEQYF
TRBJ2-7,TRBV20-1,TRBD1,few,TGCAGTGCTGCTGGGGGACAGGGGGCTCCCTACGAGCAGTACTTC,CSAAGGQGAPYEQYF
TRBJ2-5,TRBV20-1,-,many,TGCAGTGCTATGGGACCCTACCAAGAGACCCAGTACTTC,CSAMGPYQETQYF
TRBJ1-4,TRBV25-1,TRBD1,many,TGTGCCAGCAGCGCTGACAGGGGACTGTCTAATGAAAAACTGTTTTTT,CASSADRGLSNEKLFF
TRBJ2-7,TRBV28,-,many,TGTGCCAGCAGTTTAATTGGACTGGCCTCCTACGAGCAGTACTTC,CASSLIGLASYEQYF
TRBJ2-7,TRBV29-1,-,-,TGCAGCGCAGTAGCGACGGATCCCTCCTACGAGCAGTACTTC,CSAVATDPSYEQYF
TRBJ2-5,TRBV24-1,-,-,TGTGCCACCAGTGATCCGCGGATAGGTTATTCCCAAGAGACCCAGTACTTC,CATSDPRIGYSQETQYF
TRBJ1-2,TRBV29-1,TRBD1,few,TGCAGCGTTGGCGACAGGGGATATGGCTACACCTTC,CSVGDRGYGYTF
TRBJ1-2,TRBV12-3/TRBV12-4,-,many,TGTGCCATCAGGACGGGGGGCAGGGCCAATGGCTACACCTTC,CAIRTGGRANGYTF
TRBJ1-3,TRBV7-3,-,-,TGTGCCAGCAGCTCGGGTCATGGAAACACCATATATTTT,CASSSGHGNTIYF
TRBJ2-7,TRBV7-8,-,many,TGTGCCAGCAGCTACGACTTCCTAGCATCCTACGAGCAGTACTTC,CASSYDFLASYEQYF
TRBJ1-5,TRBV6-2/TRBV6-3,-,many,TGTGCCAGCAGTTACGCGACAGGCGGTCAGCCCCAGCATTTT,CASSYATGGQPQHF
TRBJ2-5,TRBV11-2,-,-,TGTGCCAGCAGACCTACTAGTGCAGAGACCCAGTACTTC,CASRPTSAETQYF
TRBJ2-2,TRBV9,-,many,TGTGCCAGCAGCGTAGATGGCGCGGCGGCCAGGGAGCTGTTTTTT,CASSVDGAAARELFF
TRBJ2-7,TRBV12-3/TRBV12-4,TRBD2,many,TGTGCCAGCAGTTTATCGAGACTAGCGGGACAAGCCAACGAGCAGTACTTC,CASSLSRLAGQANEQYF
TRBJ1-5,TRBV28,TRBD1,once,TGTGCCAGCAGTTCCCCGGGACAGGGGTTATATAGCAATCAGCCCCAGCATTTT,CASSSPGQGLYSNQPQHF
TRBJ2-2,TRBV28,TRBD1,many,TGTGCCAGCAGTTGGGACAGGGTCGCCACCGGGGAGCTGTTTTTT,CASSWDRVATGELFF
TRBJ1-3,TRBV20-1,TRBD1,few,TGCAGTGCCGCACAGGGGGCGTTAGGAAACACCATATATTTT,CSAAQGALGNTIYF
TRBJ2-1,TRBV13,-,many,TGTGCCAGCAGCTCCCCCTTCTTGAATGAGCAGTTCTTC,CASSSPFLNEQFF
TRBJ2-3,TRBV7-3,TRBD2,many,TGTGCCAGCAGCTTAGCGGGAGGCACAGATACGCAGTATTTT,CASSLAGGTDTQYF
TRBJ2-3,TRBV7-3,TRBD2,many,TGTGCCAGCAGCAAGACTAGCGGGAGGCAAGGAGATACGCAGTATTTT,CASSKTSGRQGDTQYF
TRBJ2-1,TRBV6-2/TRBV6-3,-,many,TGTGCCACCAGCGGGCGGATTTCCTCCTACAATGAGCAGTTCTTC,CATSGRISSYNEQFF
TRBJ2-4,TRBV4-1,TRBD2,-,TGCGCCAGCAGCCAGGGATTAGCGGGAGGGCCCCATATTATAGCCAAAAACATTCAGTACTTC,CASSQGLAGGPHIIAKNIQYF
TRBJ2-2,TRBV18,TRBD1,many,TGTGCCAGCTCACGCCGACAGGGGAACACCGGGGAGCTGTTTTTT,CASSRRQGNTGELFF
TRBJ2-5,TRBV4-3,-,many,TGCGCCAGCAGCCAAGTTCTGGGTTCCGGGGAGACCCAGTACTTC,CASSQVLGSGETQYF
TRBJ2-5,TRBV27,-,many,TGTGCCAGCCGTATCTGGGCTAGCGCAATCGGAGAGACCCAGTACTTC,CASRIWASAIGETQYF
TRBJ1-1,TRBV6-1,-,many,TGTGCCAGCAGTGTAGAAGGGGGGGACACTGAAGCTTTCTTT,CASSVEGGDTEAFF
TRBJ2-2,TRBV20-1,-,-,TGCAGTGCTAGAGTCAACACCGGGGAGCTGTTTTTT,CSARVNTGELFF
TRBJ1-1,TRBV12-3/TRBV12-4,-,many,TGTGCCAGCAACCCTCATCGGCAGGGGCACACTGAAGCTTTCTTT,CASNPHRQGHTEAFF
TRBJ2-1,TRBV29-1,-,-,TGCAGCGTCGGGCCGGCAGCGGACTACTACAATGAGCAGTTCTTC,CSVGPAADYYNEQFF
TRBJ2-7,TRBV3-1,TRBD2,few,TGTGCCAGCAGCCAAGGAAGAGAGCTGACTAGCGGGAGCTACGAGCAGTACTTC,CASSQGRELTSGSYEQYF
TRBJ1-2,TRBV19,TRBD1,few,TGTGCCAGTAGTATACCAAACAGGGGATACTATGGCTACACCTTC,CASSIPNRGYYGYTF
TRBJ2-7,TRBV6-1,-,-,TGTGCCAGCAAGGGGCGACCCGCCTACGAGCAGTACTTC,CASKGRPAYEQYF